Presented here are 2 T cell receptor beta chains from one specimen sequenced in a study of cytomegalovirus exposure and HLA in healthy donors. In the PCR, 60 Vbeta and 13 Jbeta primers were used. Generated by immunoSEQ multiplex PCR, the TCRdb table keeps only in-frame clones and is missing some. The sample contains roughly 100,000 clones, 75% to 85% of which appear only once. The sequenced sample was PBMCs. The receptor set was obtained from a man between 18 and 35 years old in good health and CMV-seronegative.

The chain is built from TRBV27 and TRBJ2-5; possible D gene TRBD1, 6 bases. Germline values: CDR1 MNHEY, CDR2 SMNVEV (reference sequence). Trimming shortened V by 2 bases and J by 7 bases, and 17 bases separated the two germline ends. This CDR3 region has 15 residues. CDR3 coding DNA: TGTGCCAGCAGTTTACAGGGGTGGGGATTGTCGACCCAGTACTTC. Translating gives CASSLQGWGLSTQYF.

The V call is TRBV6-1, the J call TRBJ1-1, with a weak D call TRBD1 (5 bases). This CDR3 region has 13 residues. Germline CDR1 and CDR2: MNHNS and SASEGT. V lost 6 bases and J 6 bases, leaving 14 bases between the germline ends. The CDR3 region has the DNA TGTGCCAGCAGGTCCCAGGGAAGGGCTGAAGCTTTCTTT. Translated, it gives CASRSQGRAEAFF.